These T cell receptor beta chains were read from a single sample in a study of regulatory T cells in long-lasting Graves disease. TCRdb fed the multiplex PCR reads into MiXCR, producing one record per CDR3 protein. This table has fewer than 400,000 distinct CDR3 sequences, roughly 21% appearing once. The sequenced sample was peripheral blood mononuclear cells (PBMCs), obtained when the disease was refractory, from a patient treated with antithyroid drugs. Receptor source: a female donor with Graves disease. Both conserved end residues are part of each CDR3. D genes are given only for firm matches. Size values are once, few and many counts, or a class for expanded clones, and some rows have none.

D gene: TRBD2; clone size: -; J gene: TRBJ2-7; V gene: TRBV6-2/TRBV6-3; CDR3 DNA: TGTGCCAGCATGCCGGGACTAGCGGGAGTTGAGCAGTACTTC; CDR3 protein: CASMPGLAGVEQYF
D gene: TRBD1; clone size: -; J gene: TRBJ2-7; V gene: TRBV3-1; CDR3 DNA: TGTGCCAGCAGCCAAGTTGGGACAGGAGGCGAGCAGTACTTC; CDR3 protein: CASSQVGTGGEQYF
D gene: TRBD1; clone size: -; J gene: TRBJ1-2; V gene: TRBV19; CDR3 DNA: TGTGCCAGTAGTATAGATTGGTGGACAGGACTTAACTATGGCTACACCTTC; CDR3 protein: CASSIDWWTGLNYGYTF
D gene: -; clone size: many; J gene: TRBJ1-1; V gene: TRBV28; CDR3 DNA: TGTGCCAGCAGGAAGAAGGGATTGAACACTGAAGCTTTCTTT; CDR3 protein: CASRKKGLNTEAFF
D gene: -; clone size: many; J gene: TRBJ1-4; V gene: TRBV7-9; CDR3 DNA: TGTGCCAGCAGCTTAGCGGGTCCCTCAACTAATGAAAAACTGTTTTTT; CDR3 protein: CASSLAGPSTNEKLFF
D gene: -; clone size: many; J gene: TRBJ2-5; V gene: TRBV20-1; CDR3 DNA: TGCAGTGCTTTGAGGGCCCAGGGTTTGGGGGAGACCCAGTACTTC; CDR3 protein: CSALRAQGLGETQYF
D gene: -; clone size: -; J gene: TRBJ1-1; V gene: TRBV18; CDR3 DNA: TGTGCCAGCTCACCACCACAGGGTGTTGAAGCTTTCTTT; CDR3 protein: CASSPPQGVEAFF
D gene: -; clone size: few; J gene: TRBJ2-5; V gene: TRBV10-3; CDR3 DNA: TGTGCCATCAGTGAGCCGAGGGAGACCCAGTACTTC; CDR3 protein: CAISEPRETQYF
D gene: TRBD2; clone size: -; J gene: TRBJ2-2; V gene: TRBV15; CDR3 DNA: TGTGCCACCAGCAGGGATCTGGAGCGGGAGGGCTATAGCGGGGAGCTGTTTTTT; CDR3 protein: CATSRDLEREGYSGELFF
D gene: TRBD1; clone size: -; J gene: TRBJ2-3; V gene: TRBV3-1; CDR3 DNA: TGTGCCAGCAGATCCCGGGACAGGGGAACAGATACGCAGTATTTT; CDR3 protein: CASRSRDRGTDTQYF
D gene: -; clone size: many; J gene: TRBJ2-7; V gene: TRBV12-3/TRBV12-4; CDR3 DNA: TGTGCCAGCAGTTTAGACATATCGACGGGGGCTGGCGGCTACGAGCAGTACTTC; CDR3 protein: CASSLDISTGAGGYEQYF
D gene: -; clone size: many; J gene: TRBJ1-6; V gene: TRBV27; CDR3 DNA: TGTGCCAGCAGCCACCTGGGGGCCTCTCATAATTCACCCCTCCACTTT; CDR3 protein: CASSHLGASHNSPLHF
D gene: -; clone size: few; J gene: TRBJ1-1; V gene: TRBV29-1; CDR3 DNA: TGCAGCGTTGGTTATGGGAACACTGAAGCTTTCTTT; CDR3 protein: CSVGYGNTEAFF
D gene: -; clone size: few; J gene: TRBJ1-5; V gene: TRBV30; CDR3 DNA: TGTGCCTGGAGCGGCGGGGGGGGAGGCAATCAGCCCCAGCATTTT; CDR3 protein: CAWSGGGGGNQPQHF
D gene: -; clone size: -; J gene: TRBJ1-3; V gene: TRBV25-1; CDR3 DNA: TGTGCCAGCAGTGAGGGCAGCGGAGTCTCTGGAAACACCATATATTTT; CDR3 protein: CASSEGSGVSGNTIYF
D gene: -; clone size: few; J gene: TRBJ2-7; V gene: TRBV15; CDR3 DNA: TGTGCCACCAGCAGATCTAGGGCAGCGAGCTACGAGCAGTACTTC; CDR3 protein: CATSRSRAASYEQYF
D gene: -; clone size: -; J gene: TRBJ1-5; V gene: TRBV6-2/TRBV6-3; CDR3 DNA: TGTGCCAGCAGCTTGAACCAGTATCAGCCCCAGCATTTT; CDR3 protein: CASSLNQYQPQHF
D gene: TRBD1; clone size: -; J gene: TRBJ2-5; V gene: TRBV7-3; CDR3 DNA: TGTGCCAGCAGTCCCTTCTCTTTGACAGGGCGGACCGAGACCCAGTACTTC; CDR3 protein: CASSPFSLTGRTETQYF
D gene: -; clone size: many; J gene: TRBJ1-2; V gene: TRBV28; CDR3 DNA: TGTGCCAGCAGTTCAACGTACCTAACGTATGGCTACACCTTC; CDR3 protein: CASSSTYLTYGYTF
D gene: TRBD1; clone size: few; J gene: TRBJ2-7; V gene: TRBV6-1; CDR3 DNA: TGTGCCAGCTCCAACCAACCGACAGGGGTCTTCTCCTACGAGCAGTACTTC; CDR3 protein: CASSNQPTGVFSYEQYF
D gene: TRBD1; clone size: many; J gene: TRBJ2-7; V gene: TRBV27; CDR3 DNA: TGTGCCAGCAGTTTATCCTCGACAGGGCTCGAGCAGTACTTC; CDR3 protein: CASSLSSTGLEQYF
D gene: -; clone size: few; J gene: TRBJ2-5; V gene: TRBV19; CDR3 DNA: TGTGCCAGTAGTATTCAACCCCAAGAGACCCAGTACTTC; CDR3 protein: CASSIQPQETQYF
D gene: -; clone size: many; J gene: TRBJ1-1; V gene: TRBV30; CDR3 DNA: TGTGCCTCTTACCCCGGGACTTTTAGCATGAACACTGAAGCTTTCTTT; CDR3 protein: CASYPGTFSMNTEAFF
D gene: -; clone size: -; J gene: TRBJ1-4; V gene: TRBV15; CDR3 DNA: TGTGCCACCAGCAGAACTGGGGCTAATGAAAAACTGTTTTTT; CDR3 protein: CATSRTGANEKLFF
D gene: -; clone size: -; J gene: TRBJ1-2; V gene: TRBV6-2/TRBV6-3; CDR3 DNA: TGTGCCAGCAGCGTGAGGGCAACCCCCCGGGGCTACACCTTC; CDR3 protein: CASSVRATPRGYTF
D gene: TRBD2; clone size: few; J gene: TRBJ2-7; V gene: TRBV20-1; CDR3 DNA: TGCAGTGCTAGTGCCGGGACTAGCGGGACCTACGAGCAGTACTTC; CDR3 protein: CSASAGTSGTYEQYF
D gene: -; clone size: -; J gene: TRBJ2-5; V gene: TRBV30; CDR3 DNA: TGTGCCTGGACCACTCAGGGGACCCAGTACTTC; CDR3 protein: CAWTTQGTQYF
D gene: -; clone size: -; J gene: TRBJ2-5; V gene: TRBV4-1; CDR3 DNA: TGCGCCAGCAGCCAACTAGGAGGCCAAGAGACCCAGTACTTC; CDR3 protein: CASSQLGGQETQYF
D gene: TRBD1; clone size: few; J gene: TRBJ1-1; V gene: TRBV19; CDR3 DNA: TGTGCCAGTAGTATAATTGGCGTGGGACAGGGGGCGCCCCCTGAAGCTTTCTTT; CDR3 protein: CASSIIGVGQGAPPEAFF
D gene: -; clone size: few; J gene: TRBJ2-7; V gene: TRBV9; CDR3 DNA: TGTGCCAGCAGCGCGATAACAGGGACGGGGTGGGACGAGCAGTACTTC; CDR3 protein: CASSAITGTGWDEQYF
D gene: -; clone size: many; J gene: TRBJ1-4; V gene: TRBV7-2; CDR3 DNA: TGTGCCAGCAGCTCCAGGGTTAATGAAAAACTGTTTTTT; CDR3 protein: CASSSRVNEKLFF
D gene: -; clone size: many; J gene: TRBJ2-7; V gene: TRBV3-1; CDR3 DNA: TGTGCCAGCAGCCAAGTCGGGAACTCCTACGAGCAGTACTTC; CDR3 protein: CASSQVGNSYEQYF
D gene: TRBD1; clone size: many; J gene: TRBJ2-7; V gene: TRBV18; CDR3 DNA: TGTGCCAGCTCACCCCCGGACAGGGCCTACGAGCAGTACTTC; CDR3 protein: CASSPPDRAYEQYF
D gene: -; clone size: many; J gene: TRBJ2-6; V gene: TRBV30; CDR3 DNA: TGTGCCGCCGCACAGGCCAACGTCCTGACTTTC; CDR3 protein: CAAAQANVLTF
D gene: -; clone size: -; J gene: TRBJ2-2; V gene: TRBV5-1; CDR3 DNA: TGCGCCAGCAGCTTGGCAGACGGGGAGCTGTTTTTT; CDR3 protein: CASSLADGELFF
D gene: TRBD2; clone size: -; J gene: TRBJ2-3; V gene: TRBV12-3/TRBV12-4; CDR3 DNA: TGTGCCAGCAGTTTCGGCGGGGGGGCACCCGATACGCAGTATTTT; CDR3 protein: CASSFGGGAPDTQYF
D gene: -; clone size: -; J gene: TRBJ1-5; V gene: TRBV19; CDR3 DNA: TGTGCCAGTAGTATGATCGAGAATCAGCCCCAGCATTTT; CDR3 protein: CASSMIENQPQHF
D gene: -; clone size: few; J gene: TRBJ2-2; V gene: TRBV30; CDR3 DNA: TGTGCCTGGAGGAGGCCCGGGGAGCTGTTTTTT; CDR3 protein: CAWRRPGELFF
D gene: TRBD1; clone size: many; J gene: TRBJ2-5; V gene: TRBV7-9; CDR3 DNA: TGTGCCAGCAGCTTACTCGGGACAGACCAAGAGACCCAGTACTTC; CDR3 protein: CASSLLGTDQETQYF
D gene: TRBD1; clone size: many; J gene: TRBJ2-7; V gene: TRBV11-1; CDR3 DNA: TGTGCCAGCAGCTTAGCTTCGGCAGGGGGATCCTACGAGCAGTACTTC; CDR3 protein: CASSLASAGGSYEQYF
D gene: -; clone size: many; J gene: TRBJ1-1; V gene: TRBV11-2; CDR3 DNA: TGTGCCAGCAGCTTACTCCCCGGACACACTGAAGCTTTCTTT; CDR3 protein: CASSLLPGHTEAFF
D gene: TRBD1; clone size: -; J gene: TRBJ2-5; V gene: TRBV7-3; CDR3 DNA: TGTGCCAGCAGCTTCGGGTACCCCGGGACAGAAACGTTGGAGACCCAGTACTTC; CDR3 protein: CASSFGYPGTETLETQYF
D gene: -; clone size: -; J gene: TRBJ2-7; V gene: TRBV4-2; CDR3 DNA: TGTGCCAGCAGCCAAGACAGTGGTTCCTACGAGCAGTACTTC; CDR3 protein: CASSQDSGSYEQYF
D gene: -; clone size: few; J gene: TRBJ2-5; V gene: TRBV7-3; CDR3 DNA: TGTGCCAGCAGCTTAAGGGGGGACAGTCAAGAGACCCAGTACTTC; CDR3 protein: CASSLRGDSQETQYF
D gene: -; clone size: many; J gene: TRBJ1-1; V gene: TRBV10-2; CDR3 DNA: TGCGCCAGGAGAAAACCAGGGGAGCCCATGAACACTGAAGCTTTCTTT; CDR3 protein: CARRKPGEPMNTEAFF
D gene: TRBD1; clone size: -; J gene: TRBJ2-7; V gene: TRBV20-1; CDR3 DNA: TGCAGTGCTGACCCGATCGGGACAGTCCTTCCCCACGAGCAGTACTTC; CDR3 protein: CSADPIGTVLPHEQYF
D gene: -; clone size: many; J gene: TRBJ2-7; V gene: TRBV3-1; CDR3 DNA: TGTGCCAGCAGCCAAGATCGGGACACTTCCTACGAGCAGTACTTC; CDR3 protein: CASSQDRDTSYEQYF
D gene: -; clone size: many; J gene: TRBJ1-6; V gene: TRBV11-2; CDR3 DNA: TGTGCCAGCAGCTTAGGAAACAAATATAATTCACCCCTCCACTTT; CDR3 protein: CASSLGNKYNSPLHF
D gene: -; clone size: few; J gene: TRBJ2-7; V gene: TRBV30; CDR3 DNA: TGTGCCTGGAGTGTACAAGGAGACTTCCTCTCCCACTACTACGAGCAGTACTTC; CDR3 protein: CAWSVQGDFLSHYYEQYF
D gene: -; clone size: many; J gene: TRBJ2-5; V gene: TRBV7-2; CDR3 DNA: TGTGCCAGCAGCTTAGGTCAGGATCAAGAGACCCAGTACTTC; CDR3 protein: CASSLGQDQETQYF
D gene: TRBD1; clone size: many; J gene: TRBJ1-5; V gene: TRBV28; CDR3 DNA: TGTGCCAGTGTCGGAAGGCAGGGGGCCGTTCAGCCCCAGCATTTT; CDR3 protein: CASVGRQGAVQPQHF
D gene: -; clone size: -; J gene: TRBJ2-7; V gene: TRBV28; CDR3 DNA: TGTGCCAGCTGTGGTCAGGGGTTGGACGAGCAGTACTTC; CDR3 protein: CASCGQGLDEQYF
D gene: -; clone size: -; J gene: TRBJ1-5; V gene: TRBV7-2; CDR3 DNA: TGTGCCAGCAGCCGAGAACACAGGGAGCAGCCCCAGCATTTT; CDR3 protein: CASSREHREQPQHF
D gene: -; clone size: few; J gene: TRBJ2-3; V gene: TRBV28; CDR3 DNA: TGTGCCAGCAGTTTCAGGAGCTCTAGCACAGATACGCAGTATTTT; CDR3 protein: CASSFRSSSTDTQYF
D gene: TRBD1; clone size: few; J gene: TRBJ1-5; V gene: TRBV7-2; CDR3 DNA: TGTGCCAGCAGCGCTACAGGGGTCCAGCCCCAGCATTTT; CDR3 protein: CASSATGVQPQHF
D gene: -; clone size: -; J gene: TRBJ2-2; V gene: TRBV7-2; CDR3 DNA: TGTGCCAGCAGCTTAGATGGGACCACCGGGGAGCTGTTTTTT; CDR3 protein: CASSLDGTTGELFF
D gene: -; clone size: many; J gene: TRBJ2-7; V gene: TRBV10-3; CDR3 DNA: TGTGCCATCAGTGAGCACCCTCGGTACGAGCAGTACTTC; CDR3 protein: CAISEHPRYEQYF
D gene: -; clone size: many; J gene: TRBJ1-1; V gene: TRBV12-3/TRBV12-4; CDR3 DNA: TGTGCCAGCAGCCGGGCCACGGGGCGAGGGACTGAAGCTTTCTTT; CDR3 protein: CASSRATGRGTEAFF
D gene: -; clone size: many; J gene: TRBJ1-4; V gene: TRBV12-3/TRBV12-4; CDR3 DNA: TGTGCCAGCAGGGGGGACCGTGCAACTAATGAAAAACTGTTTTTT; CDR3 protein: CASRGDRATNEKLFF
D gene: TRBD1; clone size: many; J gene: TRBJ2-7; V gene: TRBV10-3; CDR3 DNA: TGTGCCATCAGTGAAGACAGGGCCTCCTACGAGCAGTACTTC; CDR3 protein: CAISEDRASYEQYF